This T cell receptor beta chain appears in the sequencing data of a study of T cell responses to AZD1222 COVID-19 vaccine. The V gene's germline CDR1 is ENHRY and CDR2 SYGVKD. The CDR3 runs 12 residues. The germline V and J ends were trimmed by 11 bases and 9 bases, with 20 bases remaining between them. To note about this clone: Its antigen is not identified.

The method was immunoSEQ multiplex PCR; TCRdb's version includes in-frame clones alone and lacks a portion of them. The sample consists of about 92,000 clones, just over 90% of them appearing once. Study findings and constraints: Only a handful of individuals given AZD1222 were seropositive at baseline. Donor demographics were predominantly white British with a female majority; clonal diversity may be underestimated. Recipients of two AZD1222 doses showed rising Spike-specific TCR breadth and depth.

The sequence was obtained from an adult in good health. The chain combines TRBV10-3 with TRBJ2-7; D remains ambiguous. Specimen: peripheral blood, collected on day 0 of AZD1222 vaccination. The CDR3 coding sequence is TGTGCCTCCAGCTCGTCTTCCCTGGGGCAGTACTTC. It translates to CASSSSSLGQYF.